This TCR beta chain was captured by sequencing in a study of regulatory T cells in long-lasting Graves disease. Study-level points and caveats: With a small sample size, accuracy may have been reduced. Persistent disease preferred TRBV28, TRBJ1-2 and TRBJ2-5; new disease, TRBV20-1 and TRBJ2-1.

This clonotype was observed at least ten times. Its antigen is not identified. Time point here: newly diagnosed GD, antithyroid drugs for less than 3 months. Extracted PBMC RNA gave rise to the TCR library. The germline V gene encodes CDR1 SGHVS and CDR2 FNYEAQ. The CDR3 spans 16 residues. V dropped 1 base and J dropped 2 bases, with 13 bases sitting between them. Both iRepertoire HTBI primers and Arm-PCR of CDR3 regions were used to build the TCR beta libraries. TCRdb fed the multiplex PCR reads into MiXCR, producing one record per CDR3 protein. The sample has over 350,000 distinct CDR3 sequences; 11% to 15% are singletons. These data also formed part of another study, on T cells in Graves' hyperthyroidism and ophthalmopathy. That source adds: The HTBI primer set drove a first-round RT-PCR of the TCR CDR3. The blood repertoire included most of the expanded thyroid clonotypes above 0.001.

This TCR was recovered from a woman aged 50 to 65 with Graves disease. J is TRBJ2-3 and V is TRBV7-6; D possibly corresponds to TRBD1 (6 bases). The sample consisted of peripheral blood mononuclear cells (PBMCs), taken at new diagnosis, from a patient treated with antithyroid drugs. The CDR3 loop is CASSLGGGTNTDTQYF. DNA of the CDR3: TGTGCCAGCAGCTTAGGTGGGGGCACGAACACAGATACGCAGTATTTT.